The 15 T cell receptor beta chains below all came from one sample that was sequenced in a study of post-analysis software for immune sequencing data. Study-level findings and limits: Patients used several TRBV segments, including TRBV5-6, TRBV5-1 and TRBV20-1, more often than controls.

TCR beta libraries were prepared from cDNA with unique molecular identifiers. TCRdb redid the calling of the PCR reads with MiXCR, one entry per CDR3 protein. The sample lists 600,000 to 750,000 distinct CDR3 sequences, 55% to 70% occurring once. Their antigens remain unidentified. The sample comprised blood. Receptors were obtained from a girl aged 2 to 10 with multiple sclerosis.

With respect to this clonotype: Being one base from a much bigger clone, this may be a read error. The genes are TRBV6-5 and TRBJ1-1; unclear D gene. V was pared by 0 bases and J by 3 bases, with 5 bases between. Germline V gene data show CDR1 as MNHEY and CDR2 as SVGAGI. The CDR3 length is 13 residues. The CDR3 nucleotides are TGTGCCAGCAGTTACTCGGTGGACACTGAAGCTTTCTTT. Its translation: CASSYSVDTEAFF.

This chain joins TRBV5-6 and TRBJ2-7, with TRBD1 matching over 8 bases. Germline CDR1 and CDR2: SGHDT and YYEEEE. The CDR3 extends over 15 amino acids. V lost 1 base to trimming and J lost 3 bases; unmatched junction nucleotides: 6. CDR3 in amino acids: CASSLQGQDNYEQYF. As DNA, the CDR3 is TGTGCCAGCAGCTTGCAGGGACAGGATAACTACGAGCAGTACTTC.

This clonotype came up a few times. V and J are TRBV7-9 and TRBJ2-5; D is undetermined. The CDR3 consists of 13 residues. Looked up from germline, CDR1 is SEHNR and CDR2 is FQNEAQ (reference sequence). Trimming stripped 3 bases from V and 11 bases from J, with 16 bases between. CDR3 loop: CASSFTTLGEQYF. As DNA, the CDR3 is TGTGCCAGCAGCTTTACTACCCTGGGTGAGCAGTACTTC.

This clonotype was picked up a small number of times. The chain combines TRBV7-9 with TRBJ2-5; D perhaps matches TRBD2 (6 bases). V lost 6 bases to trimming and J lost 5 bases, with 10 bases between them. There are 12 residues in the CDR3. CDR1 and CDR2 from the germline V gene are SEHNR and FQNEAQ (reference sequence). The CDR3 loop reads CASRQGGETQYF. In nucleotides, the CDR3 is TGTGCCAGCAGGCAAGGAGGGGAGACCCAGTACTTC.

This clonotype has a handful of counts. The rearrangement joins TRBV9 to TRBJ2-1; D might be TRBD2 (5 bases). Trimming pared 3 bases from V and 1 base from J, leaving 17 bases between. Germline assignment: CDR1 SGDLS and CDR2 YYNGEE. The length of the CDR3 is 17 residues. This CDR3 reads CASSAHLRRKSYNEQFF. In DNA, the CDR3 is TGTGCCAGCAGCGCCCACTTAAGGAGGAAGTCCTACAATGAGCAGTTCTTC.

This chain uses TRBV3-1 with TRBJ2-3; 9 bases fit TRBD1. The V gene end was trimmed by 6 bases and the J gene end by 5 bases; junction bases not matched to a gene: 9. Looked up from germline, CDR1 is LGHDT and CDR2 is YNNKEL (reference sequence). CDR3 length: 15 amino acids. The CDR3 sequence: CASRDLGQGRDTQYF. The DNA for the CDR3 is TGTGCCAGCAGAGATTTGGGACAGGGAAGAGATACGCAGTATTTT.

This sequence joins TRBV6-2 or TRBV6-3 and TRBJ2-6; D is possibly TRBD1 (5 bases). V lost 5 bases and J 3 bases, leaving 11 bases between the germline ends. Germline CDR1 is MNHEY and CDR2 is SVGEGT. There are 15 residues in the CDR3. The DNA of the CDR3 is TGTGCCAGCAGTCTTCAGGGTTATGGGGCCAACGTCCTGACTTTC. Residues: CASSLQGYGANVLTF.

V usage is TRBV7-2 and J usage is TRBJ1-4; tentative D call: TRBD1 (6 bases). V lost 3 bases, J lost 4 bases, and 27 bases lay in between. Germline V lookup: CDR1 SGHTA, CDR2 FQGNSA. This CDR3 is built from 20 residues. CDR3 sequence reads: CASSLTSRARGLKDNEKLFF. CDR3 in DNA: TGTGCCAGCAGCTTGACGAGCAGGGCGCGGGGGCTGAAGGATAATGAAAAACTGTTTTTT. Using reference TRBV7-2 and TRBJ1-4 for the parts outside the CDR3, the full variable domain is GAGVSQSPSNKVTEKGKDVELRCDPISGHTALYWYRQSLGQGLEFLIYFQGNSAPDKSGLPSDRFSAERTGGSVSTLTIQRTQQEDSAVYLCASSLTSRARGLKDNEKLFFGSGTQLSVL.

Only one count was recorded for this clonotype. This chain connects TRBV7-2 to TRBJ1-1; 9 nucleotides agree with TRBD1. CDR1 is SGHTA and CDR2 is FQGNSA in the germline V gene. The length of the CDR3 is 13 residues. V gave up 5 bases and J gave up 10 bases; unmatched junction bases: 8. The CDR3 reads CASSPRDRVTAFF. CDR3 nucleotides: TGTGCCAGCAGCCCCCGGGACAGGGTGACAGCTTTCTTT.

V usage is TRBV20-1 and J usage is TRBJ2-4, with 12 bases that match TRBD2. J lost 9 bases, V lost 6 bases, and 12 bases had no gene match. The CDR3 length is 15 residues. Per the germline V gene, CDR1 is DFQATT and CDR2 is SNEGSKA (reference sequence). In nucleotides, the CDR3 is TGCAGTGCGAGACTAGCGGGAGCCTCCCGGGGCATTCAGTACTTC. It yields the protein CSARLAGASRGIQYF.

The rearrangement uses TRBV29-1 and TRBJ1-4, with D uncertain. The germline CDR1 and CDR2 sequences are SQVTM and ANQGSEA. Between the trimmed V and J ends, which lost 7 bases and 2 bases, there was a span of 20 bases. This CDR3 spans 16 amino acids. This CDR3 is CSAIAGAPETNEKLFF. The DNA of the CDR3 is TGCAGCGCAATTGCTGGAGCACCTGAGACTAATGAAAAACTGTTTTTT.

The chain employs TRBV7-9 and TRBJ1-1; D might be TRBD1 (6 bases). CDR3 length: 14 amino acids. Trimming shortened V by 4 bases and J by 6 bases, and 15 bases separated the two germline ends. CDR1 is SEHNR, CDR2 FQNEAQ, per germline (reference sequence). Here the CDR3 DNA reads TGTGCCAGCAGCTATCGACAGGCCGTTCCTGAAGCTTTCTTT. Protein product: CASSYRQAVPEAFF.

A note on this clonotype: One junction end does not reproduce the germline sequence, and a read error may be involved. J is TRBJ2-7 and V is TRBV15; TRBD2 is a possible D gene (5 bases). This CDR3 has 14 residues. CDR1 is LNHNV, CDR2 YYDKDF, per germline (reference sequence). The CDR3 is CATSRDKAGHEQDF. The CDR3 bases are TGTGCCACCAGCAGAGATAAGGCGGGCCACGAGCAGGACTTC.

The rearrangement joins TRBV6-5 to TRBJ2-1; D perhaps matches TRBD2 (6 bases). The germline CDR1 and CDR2 sequences are MNHEY and SVGAGI. V was shortened by 6 bases and J by 3 bases, with 12 bases between the two germline ends. The CDR3 is 14 residues long. CDR3 region: CASRPGVGYNEQFF. CDR3 coding DNA: TGTGCCAGCAGACCGGGAGTGGGCTACAATGAGCAGTTCTTC.

The rearrangement links TRBV12-3 or TRBV12-4 to TRBJ2-1, with a weak D call TRBD1 (6 bases). V was clipped by 6 bases and J by 9 bases, with 12 bases between them. This CDR3 spans 12 amino acids. For the CDR3, the DNA is TGTGCCAGCAGGTTACAGGGTCGTGAGCAGTTCTTC. It codes for CASRLQGREQFF.